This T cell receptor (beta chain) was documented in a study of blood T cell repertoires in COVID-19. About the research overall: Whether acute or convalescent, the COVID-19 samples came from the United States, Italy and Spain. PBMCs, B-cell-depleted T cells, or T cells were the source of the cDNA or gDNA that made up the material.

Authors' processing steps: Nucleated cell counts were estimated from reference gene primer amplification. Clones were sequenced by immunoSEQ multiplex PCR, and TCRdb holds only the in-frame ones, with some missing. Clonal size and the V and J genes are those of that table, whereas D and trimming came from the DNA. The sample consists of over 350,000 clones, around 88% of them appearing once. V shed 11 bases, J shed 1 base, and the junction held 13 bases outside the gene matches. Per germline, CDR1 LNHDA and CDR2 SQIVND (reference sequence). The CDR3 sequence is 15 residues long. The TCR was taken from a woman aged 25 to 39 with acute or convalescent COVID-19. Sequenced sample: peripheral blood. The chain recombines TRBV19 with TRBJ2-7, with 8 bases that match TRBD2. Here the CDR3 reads CARRPGAGGSYEQYF. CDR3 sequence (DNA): TGTGCCCGTCGTCCGGGGGCGGGGGGATCCTACGAGCAGTACTTC.